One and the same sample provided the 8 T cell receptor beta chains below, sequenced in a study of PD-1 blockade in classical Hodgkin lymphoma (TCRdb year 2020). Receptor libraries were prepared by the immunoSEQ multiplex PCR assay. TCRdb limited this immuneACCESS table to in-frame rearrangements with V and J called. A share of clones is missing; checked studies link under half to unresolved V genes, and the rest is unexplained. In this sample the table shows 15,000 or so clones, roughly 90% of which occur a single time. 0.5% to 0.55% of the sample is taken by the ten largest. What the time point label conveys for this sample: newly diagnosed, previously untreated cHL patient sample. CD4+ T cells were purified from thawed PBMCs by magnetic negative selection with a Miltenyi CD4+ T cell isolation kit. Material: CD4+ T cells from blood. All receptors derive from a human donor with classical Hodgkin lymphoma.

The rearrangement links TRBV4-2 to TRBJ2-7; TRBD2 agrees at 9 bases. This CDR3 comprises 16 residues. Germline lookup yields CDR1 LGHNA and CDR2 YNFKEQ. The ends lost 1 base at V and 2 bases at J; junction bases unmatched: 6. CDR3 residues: CASSQVLAGDTYEQYF. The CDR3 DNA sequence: TGTGCCAGCAGCCAAGTACTAGCGGGCGACACCTACGAGCAGTACTTC.

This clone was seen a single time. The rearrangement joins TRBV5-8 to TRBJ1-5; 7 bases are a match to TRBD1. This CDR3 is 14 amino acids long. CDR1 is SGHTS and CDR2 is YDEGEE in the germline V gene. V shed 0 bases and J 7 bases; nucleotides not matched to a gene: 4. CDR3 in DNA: TGTGCCAGCAGCTTGGGACAGGGTTACCAGCCCCAGCATTTT. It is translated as CASSLGQGYQPQHF.

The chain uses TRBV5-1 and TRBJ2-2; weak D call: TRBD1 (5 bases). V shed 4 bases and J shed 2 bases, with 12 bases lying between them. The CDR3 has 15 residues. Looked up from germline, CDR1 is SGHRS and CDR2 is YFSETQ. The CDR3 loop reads CASSADSLNTGELFF. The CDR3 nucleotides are TGCGCCAGCAGCGCAGACAGCCTCAACACCGGGGAGCTGTTTTTT.

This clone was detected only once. For the CDR3, the DNA is TGTGCCAGTAGTATACGCGGCGGGGAGGGATTGAACACTGAAGCTTTCTTT. Translated: CASSIRGGEGLNTEAFF. The J gene is TRBJ1-1, the V gene TRBV19; D not certain. CDR3 length: 17 residues. CDR1 is LNHDA and CDR2 is SQIVND in the germline V gene (reference sequence). Trimming cost V 2 bases and J 0 bases, with 16 bases left between them.

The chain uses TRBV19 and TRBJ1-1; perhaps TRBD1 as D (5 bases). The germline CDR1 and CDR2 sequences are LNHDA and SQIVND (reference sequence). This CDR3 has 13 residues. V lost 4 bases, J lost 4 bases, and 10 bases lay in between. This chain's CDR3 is CASSTQGGTEAFF. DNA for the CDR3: TGTGCCAGTAGTACCCAGGGCGGCACTGAAGCTTTCTTT.

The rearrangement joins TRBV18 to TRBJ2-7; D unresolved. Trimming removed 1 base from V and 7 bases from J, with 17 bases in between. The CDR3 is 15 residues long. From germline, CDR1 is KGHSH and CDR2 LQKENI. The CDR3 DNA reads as TGTGCCAGCTCACCACGTGTCGTCAGTGGGTTTGAGCAGTACTTC. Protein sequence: CASSPRVVSGFEQYF. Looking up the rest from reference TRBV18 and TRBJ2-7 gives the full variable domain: NAGVMQNPRHLVRRRGQEARLRCSPMKGHSHVYWYRQLPEEGLKFMVYLQKENIIDESGMPKERFSAEFPKEGPSILRIQQVVRGDSAAYFCASSPRVVSGFEQYFGPGTRLTVT.

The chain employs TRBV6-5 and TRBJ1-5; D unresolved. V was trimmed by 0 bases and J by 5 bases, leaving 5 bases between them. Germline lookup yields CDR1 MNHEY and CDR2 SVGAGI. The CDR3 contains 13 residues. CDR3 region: CASSYSADQPQHF. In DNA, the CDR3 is TGTGCCAGCAGTTACTCGGCGGATCAGCCCCAGCATTTT.

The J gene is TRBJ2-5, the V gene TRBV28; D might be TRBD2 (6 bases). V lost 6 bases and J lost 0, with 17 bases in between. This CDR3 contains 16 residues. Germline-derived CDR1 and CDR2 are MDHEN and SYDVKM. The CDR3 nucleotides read TGTGCCAGCAGCTCCCCCCGGGGGACGTACCAAGAGACCCAGTACTTC. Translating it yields CASSSPRGTYQETQYF.